These 20 T cell receptor beta chains share one sample of origin, sequenced in a study of T cells in Graves' hyperthyroidism and ophthalmopathy. RNA transcripts served as the template for amplifying TCR beta CDR3 regions. With the HTBI primer set, the TCR CDR3 went through a first round of RT-PCR. In TCRdb, the multiplex PCR reads were re-called with MiXCR into one record per CDR3 protein. The table shows 800,000 or so distinct CDR3 sequences, with roughly 40% occurring only once. The sequenced material came from blood. These receptors all come from a man aged 18 to 35 with Graves' hyperthyroidism.

The sample holds a few counts of this clonotype. V and J are TRBV20-1 and TRBJ2-7; TRBD1 matches at 7 bases. The CDR3 has 12 amino acids. In germline, CDR1 is DFQATT, CDR2 SNEGSKA (reference sequence). The V gene end was trimmed by 3 bases and the J gene end by 6 bases; junction bases not matched to a gene: 5. CDR3 loop: CSASGTVLEQYF. The CDR3 bases are TGCAGTGCTAGCGGGACAGTCCTCGAGCAGTACTTC.

This clonotype was observed many times. The rearrangement links TRBV2 to TRBJ1-5; D gene ambiguous. Trimming cost V 3 bases and J 4 bases, with 10 bases left between them. The CDR3 length is 14 residues. From germline, CDR1 is SNHLY and CDR2 FYNNEI. Here the CDR3 reads CASSDWSGNQPQHF. As DNA, the CDR3 is TGTGCCAGCAGTGACTGGTCAGGAAATCAGCCCCAGCATTTT.

The V and J genes are TRBV9 and TRBJ2-5; 7 bases are shared with TRBD1. Germline V gene data show CDR1 as SGDLS and CDR2 as YYNGEE. Trimming at V came to 1 base and at J to 3 bases, leaving 3 bases not matched to a gene. The CDR3 consists of 14 residues. The CDR3 is CASSVIGGEETQYF. The CDR3 DNA sequence: TGTGCCAGCAGCGTAATAGGGGGCGAAGAGACCCAGTACTTC.

For this clonotype: A much bigger clone sits one base away, suggesting this may be a read error. V and J are TRBV29-1 and TRBJ2-7; the D gene is possibly TRBD2 (5 bases). CDR1 and CDR2 (germline): SQVTM, ANQGSEA. The length of the CDR3 is 12 residues. The V gene lost 7 bases and the J gene lost 5 bases, with 15 bases spanning the gap. For the CDR3, the DNA is TGCAGCGCCAAGGACTCCTTCGACGAGCAGTACTTC. Encoded protein: CSAKDSFDEQYF.

The chain recombines TRBV5-4 with TRBJ2-7; 8 nucleotides align to TRBD2. The V segment lost 4 bases and the J segment 2 bases; nucleotides outside the gene matches: 17. Germline V CDR1 and CDR2: SGHNT, YYREEE (reference sequence). The CDR3 contains 18 residues. The CDR3 DNA reads TGTGCCAGCAGCGTTGAAGGGATGACGGGAGGGCCCACCTACGAGCAGTACTTC. As protein: CASSVEGMTGGPTYEQYF.

A remark on this clonotype: A much larger clone lies one base from this, so it may be a read error. The chain's CDR3 is CAISDASASNYGYTF. CDR3 in DNA: TGTGCCATCAGTGACGCGTCAGCCTCTAACTATGGCTACACCTTC. The chain combines TRBV10-3 with TRBJ1-2, with D unclear. CDR1 ENHRY and CDR2 SYGVKD come from the germline V gene. The CDR3 totals 15 residues. Trimming removed 3 bases at V and 0 bases at J, with 11 bases between.

This chain uses TRBV19 with TRBJ2-7; the D gene is possibly TRBD2 (6 bases). V was cut by 9 bases and J by 3 bases, with 18 bases left in between. This CDR3 contains 14 residues. The germline gives CDR1 LNHDA, CDR2 SQIVND (reference sequence). The DNA for the CDR3 is TGTGCCAGCCCCCTCCGGGACTGGGACTACGAGCAGTACTTC. It yields the protein CASPLRDWDYEQYF.

This clonotype was detected a few times. The chain recombines TRBV5-5 with TRBJ1-6; no clear D. This CDR3 region has 14 residues. Trimming removed 2 bases at V and 5 bases at J, with 8 bases between. Germline V CDR1 and CDR2: SGHKS, YYEKEE (reference sequence). CDR3 loop: CASSLIGHNSPLHF. In nucleotides, the CDR3 is TGTGCCAGCAGCTTAATAGGTCATAATTCACCCCTCCACTTT.

This clonotype has only a few counts. The CDR3 DNA sequence: TGTGCCAGCAGCGACAGGGCTACTTATGAAGCTTTCTTT. This gives the protein CASSDRATYEAFF. This chain joins TRBV6-4 and TRBJ1-1; 7 nucleotides match TRBD1. There are 13 residues in the CDR3. The V and J ends lost 6 bases and 7 bases, in that order; junction bases with no gene match: 8. CDR1 is MRHNA and CDR2 is SNTAGT in the germline V gene.

This clonotype has a count of ten or more. This CDR3 is CASSPETSGAGEQYF. The DNA of the CDR3 is TGTGCCAGCAGCCCCGAGACTAGCGGGGCGGGGGAGCAGTACTTC. The V and J genes are TRBV7-9 and TRBJ2-7; 11 bases are a match to TRBD2. Trimming cost V 5 bases and J 7 bases; bases outside gene matches: 10. CDR3 size: 15 residues. The V gene's germline CDR1 is SEHNR and CDR2 FQNEAQ (reference sequence).

This clonotype was observed many times. The chain employs TRBV19 and TRBJ1-5; D gene uncertain. Looked up from germline, CDR1 is LNHDA and CDR2 is SQIVND (reference sequence). Trimming took 10 bases from V and 0 from J, leaving 16 bases between them. The CDR3 runs to 15 residues. CDR3 sequence (DNA): TGTGCCACCAAAGAGGAGACAAATAGCAATCAGCCCCAGCATTTT. This gives the protein CATKEETNSNQPQHF.

In its sample, this clonotype was seen a few times. This chain connects TRBV12-3 or TRBV12-4 to TRBJ2-5; TRBD2 aligns across 9 bases. The CDR3 has 15 residues. V lost 4 bases to trimming and J lost 2 bases; unmatched junction nucleotides: 5. This chain's CDR3 is CASSSGAGGQETQYF. As DNA, the CDR3 is TGTGCCAGCAGTTCGGGAGCGGGGGGACAAGAGACCCAGTACTTC.

This clonotype has more than one count but fewer than ten. J is TRBJ2-2 and V is TRBV11-3, with 9 bases fitting TRBD1. Germline CDR1 is SGHNT and CDR2 is YENEEA. J lost 7 bases, V lost 5 bases, and 11 bases had no gene match. This CDR3 region has 16 residues. The CDR3 protein is CASSPHRDRAYGELFF. CDR3 nucleotide sequence: TGTGCCAGCAGCCCACACCGGGACAGGGCGTACGGGGAGCTGTTTTTT.

DNA for the CDR3: TGTGCCAGCAGTTCCATACAGGGAATTTCACCCCTCCACTTT. Protein: CASSSIQGISPLHF. The genes are TRBV6-5 and TRBJ1-6, with D perhaps matching TRBD1 (6 bases). CDR3 size: 14 residues. The V gene lost 4 bases and the J gene lost 9 bases, with 13 bases spanning the gap. Germline V CDR1 and CDR2: MNHEY, SVGAGI.

The chain couples TRBV7-8 to TRBJ2-5; TRBD1 matches 11 bases. The CDR3 runs 16 residues. The V segment lost 4 bases and the J segment 5 bases; nucleotides outside the gene matches: 9. Germline CDR1 is SGHVS and CDR2 is FQNEAQ. The CDR3 region is CASSWGGTGGRETQYF. The CDR3 bases are TGTGCCAGCAGCTGGGGAGGGACAGGGGGACGGGAGACCCAGTACTTC.

About this clonotype: The junction and the germline gene differ at one end; a read error may be behind it. The V and J genes are TRBV7-9 and TRBJ2-2; D is possibly TRBD1 or TRBD2 (5 bases each). The V gene's germline CDR1 is SEHNR and CDR2 FQNEAQ (reference sequence). The CDR3 runs to 16 residues. CDR3 DNA: TGTGCCAGCAGCGCAGCCCCGGGGCCCACCACCGGGGAGCTGCTTTTT. It translates to CASSAAPGPTTGELLF.

This clonotype was counted only a few times. The chain carries TRBV10-2 and TRBJ1-6; D perhaps matches TRBD1 (5 bases). The CDR3 totals 15 residues. In germline, CDR1 is WSHSY, CDR2 SAAADI. V was shortened by 6 bases and J by 9 bases, with 18 bases between the two germline ends. CDR3 nucleotides: TGCGCCAGCAGCCAATGGCCCCCCGGGGGTTCACCCCTCCACTTT. Its protein is CASSQWPPGGSPLHF.

This sequence joins TRBV5-5 and TRBJ2-2; 8 nucleotides match TRBD1. This CDR3 comprises 16 residues. Germline loops: CDR1 SGHKS, CDR2 YYEKEE (reference sequence). V lost 4 bases, J lost 4 bases, and 9 bases stayed unmatched. CDR3 nucleotide sequence: TGTGCCAGCAGCCTAAGGGTAACAGGGGGCACCGGGGAGCTGTTTTTT. Its protein product is CASSLRVTGGTGELFF.

The chain couples TRBV2 to TRBJ1-5, with a weak D call TRBD1 (6 bases). The V end lost 5 bases, the J end lost 3 bases, and 14 bases lay between the germline ends. The CDR3 loop spans 15 amino acids. Germline CDR1 is SNHLY and CDR2 is FYNNEI. The chain's CDR3 is CASSKGGSDNQPQHF. CDR3 sequence (DNA): TGTGCCAGCAGTAAGGGGGGCTCTGACAATCAGCCCCAGCATTTT.

This clonotype was observed a handful of times. This rearrangement joins TRBV5-1 to TRBJ1-2; D is unresolved. V lost 5 bases and J lost 2, with 16 bases in between. This CDR3 comprises 15 residues. Germline CDR1 reads SGHRS; CDR2 reads YFSETQ. Written as DNA, the CDR3 is TGCGCCAGCAGGGAGGTCGGGCTGGCGAACTATGGCTACACCTTC. This sequence encodes CASREVGLANYGYTF.